This entry lists 26 T cell receptor beta chains sequenced from one sample in a study of blood T cell repertoires in COVID-19. The table came from immunoSEQ multiplex PCR; TCRdb's copy has only in-frame clones and leaves some out. The sample contains fewer than 35,000 clones, around 90% of which appear only once. The sample comprised peripheral blood. The receptors here all came from a human donor in a cohort sampled during active COVID-19. The donor label of this sample is uncertain.

This clone was seen only a few times. The rearrangement uses TRBV7-2 and TRBJ2-7, with 7 bases identical to TRBD1. Germline CDR1 is SGHTA and CDR2 is FQGNSA. The junction had 8 bases not matched to a gene; V was cut back by 2 bases and J by 1 base. The CDR3 contains 16 residues. The chain's CDR3 is CASSLSTGALSYEQYF. The CDR3 DNA sequence: TGTGCCAGCAGCTTAAGTACAGGGGCCCTATCCTACGAGCAGTACTTC.

The rearrangement links TRBV7-9 to TRBJ2-5, with 10 bases aligning to TRBD1. The CDR3 spans 16 residues. Germline lookup yields CDR1 SEHNR and CDR2 FQNEAQ (reference sequence). V was pared by 1 base and J by 5 bases, with 7 bases of the junction left unmatched. The CDR3 reads CASSLGQGASGETQYF. In DNA, the CDR3 is TGTGCCAGCAGCTTAGGACAGGGGGCGTCTGGGGAGACCCAGTACTTC.

The J gene is TRBJ2-7, the V gene TRBV5-4; D may be TRBD1 (6 bases). The germline CDR1 and CDR2 sequences are SGHNT and YYREEE (reference sequence). The V end lost 4 bases, the J end lost 4 bases, and 12 bases lay between the germline ends. CDR3 length: 13 amino acids. The CDR3 is CASSAADRYEQYF. CDR3 coding DNA: TGTGCCAGCAGCGCGGCGGACAGATACGAGCAGTACTTC.

As DNA, the CDR3 is TGCGCCAGCAGCTTGGAGGCAGGGAAGGCAGATACGCAGTATTTT. This encodes CASSLEAGKADTQYF. This chain joins TRBV5-1 and TRBJ2-3, with TRBD1 as a possible D gene (5 bases). CDR3 length equals 15 residues. Germline-derived CDR1 and CDR2 are SGHRS and YFSETQ. V was clipped by 0 bases and J by 4 bases, with 12 bases between them.

DNA of the CDR3: TGTGCCAGCAGTTATGCACAGGGGATCGATGAGCAGTTCTTC. Its translation: CASSYAQGIDEQFF. The genes are TRBV6-6 and TRBJ2-1; 7 bases match TRBD1. The CDR3 length is 14 residues. Germline V gene sequence: CDR1 MNHNY, CDR2 SVGAGI (reference sequence). The V and J ends lost 3 bases and 8 bases, in that order; junction bases with no gene match: 7.

The gene calls are TRBV11-1 and TRBJ1-6, with 7 bases fitting TRBD1. V lost 5 bases, J lost 7 bases, and 8 bases stayed unmatched. Germline V lookup: CDR1 SGHAT, CDR2 FQDESV (reference sequence). The CDR3 consists of 15 residues. CDR3 DNA sequence: TGTGCCAGCAGCCCTGAACAGGGGCCAAATTCACCCCTCCACTTT. Protein: CASSPEQGPNSPLHF.

Regarding this clone: The junction differs from germline at one of its ends, possibly a read error. V and J are TRBV7-7 and TRBJ2-2; 14 bases align to TRBD2. Per germline, CDR1 SSHAT and CDR2 FNYEAQ (reference sequence). The CDR3 extends over 18 amino acids. The CDR3 loop reads CASSPRLAGGLNTGELFF. The CDR3, as DNA: TGTGCTAGCAGCCCCCGACTAGCGGGGGGGCTGAACACCGGGGAGCTGTTTTTT.

The V and J genes are TRBV7-9 and TRBJ1-1; no clear D. The CDR3 spans 12 residues. V gave up 5 bases and J gave up 1 base, with 5 bases separating them. In germline, CDR1 is SEHNR, CDR2 FQNEAQ (reference sequence). CDR3 in amino acids: CASSPWNTEAFF. CDR3 nucleotides: TGTGCCAGCAGCCCTTGGAACACTGAAGCTTTCTTT.

This CDR3 reads CASSYSRGKAYEQYF. CDR3 nucleotide sequence: TGTGCCAGCAGTTACTCGCGGGGAAAGGCCTACGAGCAGTACTTC. V usage is TRBV6-2 or TRBV6-3 and J usage is TRBJ2-7; TRBD2 might be the D (6 bases). This CDR3 spans 15 amino acids. Trimming took 0 bases from V and 2 from J, leaving 11 bases between them. The germline V gene encodes CDR1 MNHEY and CDR2 SVGEGT.

This sequence joins TRBV3-1 (or the pseudogene TRBV3-2) and TRBJ2-5; 7 bases align to TRBD2. This CDR3 is built from 16 residues. The junction had 6 bases not matched to a gene; V was cut back by 1 base and J by 1 base. In germline, CDR1 is LGHDT, CDR2 YNNKEL (reference sequence). In DNA form, the CDR3 reads TGTGCCAGCAGCCAAGCGGGGGGAGTGGTCCAAGAGACCCAGTACTTC. Translating gives CASSQAGGVVQETQYF.

The rearrangement joins TRBV7-3 to TRBJ2-1; 10 positions agree with TRBD1. Germline values: CDR1 SGHTA, CDR2 FQGTGA. This CDR3 region has 14 residues. V shed 5 bases and J 7 bases; nucleotides not matched to a gene: 5. CDR3 in amino acids: CASSTGTGANEQFF. CDR3 in DNA: TGTGCCAGCAGCACCGGGACAGGGGCGAATGAGCAGTTCTTC.

The table lists this clone with a few counts. In DNA form, the CDR3 reads TGTGCCAGCAGTTTATGGGGCGAGACAGGAGTTTATGGCTACACCTTC. Translating it yields CASSLWGETGVYGYTF. This sequence joins TRBV28 and TRBJ1-2, with D tentatively TRBD1 (6 bases). Germline CDR1 and CDR2: MDHEN and SYDVKM. This CDR3 is 16 amino acids long. V was pared by 0 bases and J by 5 bases, with 16 bases between.

The chain has TRBV24-1 and TRBJ1-2; 9 bases agree with TRBD1. Germline V gene data show CDR1 as KGHDR and CDR2 as SFDVKD. The V gene end was trimmed by 7 bases and the J gene end by 2 bases; junction bases not matched to a gene: 13. The CDR3 is 17 amino acids. The CDR3 protein is CATSTGTGILGNYGYTF. CDR3 nucleotides: TGTGCCACCAGCACCGGGACAGGGATATTGGGGAACTATGGCTACACCTTC.

The chain recombines TRBV3-1 (or the pseudogene TRBV3-2) with TRBJ2-3; 14 bases fit TRBD2. V lost 4 bases, J lost 7 bases, and 16 bases stayed unmatched. The CDR3 is 19 residues long. Germline V gene sequence: CDR1 LGHDT, CDR2 YNNKEL (reference sequence). CDR3 residues: CASSRKSPRLAGGLNTQYF. The CDR3 coding sequence is TGTGCCAGCAGCCGAAAAAGCCCCCGACTAGCGGGGGGGCTTAATACGCAGTATTTT.

This chain joins TRBV2 and TRBJ2-2, with D tentatively TRBD2 (6 bases). V was clipped by 7 bases and J by 0 bases, with 9 bases between them. CDR1 SNHLY and CDR2 FYNNEI come from the germline V gene. CDR3 length equals 14 residues. The CDR3, as DNA: TGTGCCAGCACGGCGGGGCCGAACACCGGGGAGCTGTTTTTT. Translated: CASTAGPNTGELFF.

The V and J genes are TRBV21-1 and TRBJ2-7; the table names TRBD2, a call not compared with the DNA. TRBV21-1 is listed as a pseudogene. This CDR3 spans 15 amino acids. As DNA, the CDR3 is TGTGCCAGCAGCGTCGGGATCTTATACCCCTACGAGCAGTACTTC. Protein: CASSVGILYPYEQYF.

The chain employs TRBV2 and TRBJ1-2; 7 bases fit TRBD1. This CDR3 contains 12 residues. CDR1 is SNHLY and CDR2 is FYNNEI in the germline V gene. V trimming: 6 bases; J trimming: 4 bases; junction bases outside the gene matches: 2. The CDR3 DNA sequence: TGTGCCAGCAGGGGGGACAGCTATGGCTACACCTTC. Amino acids: CASRGDSYGYTF.

This chain connects TRBV6-1 to TRBJ1-2; D perhaps matches TRBD1 (5 bases). The CDR3 extends over 12 amino acids. With 0 bases removed from V and 7 bases from J, the gap between germline ends came to 6 bases. Per germline, CDR1 MNHNS and CDR2 SASEGT. DNA for the CDR3: TGTGCCAGCAGTGAAGCGGGGCTTGGCTACACCTTC. Translating it yields CASSEAGLGYTF.

The chain joins TRBV28 to TRBJ2-7; 8 bases fit TRBD2. J gave up 4 bases and V 3 bases, and 5 bases lay outside the gene matches. The CDR3 loop spans 14 amino acids. The germline V gene encodes CDR1 MDHEN and CDR2 SYDVKM. The CDR3 region is CASSFRGGWYEQYF. The CDR3 nucleotides read TGTGCCAGCAGTTTTCGGGGGGGTTGGTACGAGCAGTACTTC.

The chain couples TRBV27 to TRBJ1-6, with D maybe TRBD1 (6 bases). Germline CDR1 and CDR2: MNHEY and SMNVEV (reference sequence). The CDR3 has 13 amino acids. V lost 6 bases and J 7 bases, leaving 10 bases between the germline ends. In nucleotides, the CDR3 is TGTGCCAGCAGGGGGACAAGAAATTCACCCCTCCACTTT. It is translated as CASRGTRNSPLHF.

V gene TRBV5-6 combines with J gene TRBJ1-4; 9 positions match TRBD1. Germline CDR1 reads SGHDT; CDR2 reads YYEEEE. The CDR3 spans 15 residues. The trim removed 6 bases at V and 8 bases at J, leaving 11 bases unmatched. This CDR3 is CASTRRGQGREKLFF. CDR3 nucleotides: TGTGCCAGCACCCGAAGGGGACAGGGACGGGAAAAACTGTTTTTT.

This clone was observed a single time. The J gene is TRBJ1-1, the V gene TRBV6-5; D is unresolved. The germline V gene has CDR1 MNHEY and CDR2 SVGAGI. The V end was cut by 6 bases, the J end by 7 bases, with 15 bases between. CDR3 size: 13 residues. The CDR3 reads CASRPGGRGEAFF. In nucleotides, the CDR3 is TGTGCCAGCAGACCGGGCGGGCGAGGTGAAGCTTTCTTT.

This clone was found once. The chain is built from TRBV2 and TRBJ1-2; a weak D match, TRBD1 (5 bases). The length of the CDR3 is 13 residues. Germline assignment: CDR1 SNHLY and CDR2 FYNNEI. With 4 bases removed from V and 4 bases from J, the gap between germline ends came to 10 bases. The CDR3 DNA reads TGTGCCAGCAGTGTAAGGGGAAGCTATGGCTACACCTTC. It is translated as CASSVRGSYGYTF.

The J gene is TRBJ2-2, the V gene TRBV10-3; 14 nucleotides match TRBD2. The CDR3 extends over 16 amino acids. Germline values: CDR1 ENHRY, CDR2 SYGVKD. V lost 6 bases, J lost 7 bases, and 7 bases stayed unmatched. Here the CDR3 DNA reads TGTGCCATCAGGTCCGGGACTAGCGGGGGTGACGGGGAGCTGTTTTTT. Translated, it gives CAIRSGTSGGDGELFF.

The chain has TRBV5-6 and TRBJ2-1, with 14 bases fitting TRBD2. V lost 2 bases to trimming and J lost 4 bases; unmatched junction nucleotides: 5. The germline CDR1 and CDR2 sequences are SGHDT and YYEEEE. CDR3 length: 17 amino acids. CDR3 amino acids: CASSFLGTSGGYNEQFF. CDR3 sequence (DNA): TGTGCCAGCAGCTTTCTCGGGACTAGCGGGGGATACAATGAGCAGTTCTTC.

This chain uses TRBV6-6 with TRBJ1-2, with 9 bases lining up with TRBD1. J gave up 8 bases and V 4 bases, and 8 bases lay outside the gene matches. The germline CDR1 and CDR2 sequences are MNHNY and SVGAGI (reference sequence). The CDR3 covers 14 residues. The CDR3 protein is CASSFRDRDGGYTF. The CDR3 DNA sequence: TGTGCCAGCAGTTTCCGGGACAGGGACGGAGGCTACACCTTC.